This T cell receptor beta chain was found in a study of human T cells and chemical hapten exposure. Study details: Alopecia areata, totalis or universalis affected patients, mainly female. Small pooled library volume differences mainly caused per-sample TCR yield variation. General study findings and limits: TCRs above 1 in 1000 frequency stayed constant with DPC sensitization.

Library preparation tagged each individual cDNA molecule with a unique molecular identifier. Each CDR3 protein is one row after TCRdb ran MiXCR on the RACE reads. This table has 73,000 or so distinct CDR3 sequences, 7.5% to 9.5% appearing once. In germline, CDR1 is MDHEN, CDR2 SYDVKM. Trimming cost V 6 bases and J 5 bases, with 14 bases left between them. The CDR3 runs 14 residues. In regard to this clonotype: Its specificity is not known.

Time point reported: patch test 2, 6 weeks after DPC sensitization. The sample's treatment: therapeutic diphenylcyclopropenone sensitization with weekly scalp DPC. This TCR derives from a woman aged 50 to 60 with alopecia areata. Some clones in this sample may be carry-over from other donors' samples. This specimen consisted of whole blood, obtained in connection with sensitization to the hapten diphenylcyclopropenone (DPC). The gene calls are TRBV28 and TRBJ2-1; the D gene is possibly TRBD1 (5 bases). CDR3 bases: TGTGCCAGCAGCCCCCCCCCAGGGAACAATGAGCAGTTCTTC. It encodes CASSPPPGNNEQFF.